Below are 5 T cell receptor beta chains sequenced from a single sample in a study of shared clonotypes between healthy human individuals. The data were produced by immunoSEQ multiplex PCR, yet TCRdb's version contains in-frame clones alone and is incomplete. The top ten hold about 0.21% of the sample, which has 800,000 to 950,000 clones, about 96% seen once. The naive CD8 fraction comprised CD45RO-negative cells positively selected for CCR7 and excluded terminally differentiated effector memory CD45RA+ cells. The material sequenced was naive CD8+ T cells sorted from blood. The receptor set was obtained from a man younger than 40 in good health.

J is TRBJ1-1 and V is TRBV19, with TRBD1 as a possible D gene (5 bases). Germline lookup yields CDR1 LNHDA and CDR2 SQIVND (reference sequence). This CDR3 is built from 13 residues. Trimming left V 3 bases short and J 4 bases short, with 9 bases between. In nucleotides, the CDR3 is TGTGCCAGTAGTATGGGGCACATCACTGAAGCTTTCTTT. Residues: CASSMGHITEAFF.

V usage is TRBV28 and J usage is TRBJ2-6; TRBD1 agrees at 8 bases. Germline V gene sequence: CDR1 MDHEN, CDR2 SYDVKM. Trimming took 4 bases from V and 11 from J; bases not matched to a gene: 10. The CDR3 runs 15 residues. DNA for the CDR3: TGTGCCAGCAGTTCTTCACCCGGGACAGGTTACGTCCTGACTTTC. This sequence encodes CASSSSPGTGYVLTF.

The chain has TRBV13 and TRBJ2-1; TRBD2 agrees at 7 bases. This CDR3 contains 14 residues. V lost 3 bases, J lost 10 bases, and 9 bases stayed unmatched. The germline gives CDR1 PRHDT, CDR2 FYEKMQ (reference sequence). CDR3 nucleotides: TGTGCCAGCAGCTTGGGTATGGCGGGAGTGGAGCAGTTCTTC. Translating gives CASSLGMAGVEQFF.

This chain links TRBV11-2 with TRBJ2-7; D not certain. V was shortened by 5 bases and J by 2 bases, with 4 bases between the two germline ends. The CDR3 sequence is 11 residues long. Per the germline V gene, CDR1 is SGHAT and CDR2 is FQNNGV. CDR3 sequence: CASSVTYEQYF. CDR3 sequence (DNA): TGTGCCAGCAGCGTTACCTACGAGCAGTACTTC.

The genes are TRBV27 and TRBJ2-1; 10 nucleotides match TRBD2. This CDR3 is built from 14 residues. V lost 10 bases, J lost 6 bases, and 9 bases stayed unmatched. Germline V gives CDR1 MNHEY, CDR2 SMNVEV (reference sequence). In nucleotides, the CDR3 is TGTGCCACCGCTAGCGGGAGTTACCGCAATGAGCAGTTCTTC. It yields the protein CATASGSYRNEQFF.